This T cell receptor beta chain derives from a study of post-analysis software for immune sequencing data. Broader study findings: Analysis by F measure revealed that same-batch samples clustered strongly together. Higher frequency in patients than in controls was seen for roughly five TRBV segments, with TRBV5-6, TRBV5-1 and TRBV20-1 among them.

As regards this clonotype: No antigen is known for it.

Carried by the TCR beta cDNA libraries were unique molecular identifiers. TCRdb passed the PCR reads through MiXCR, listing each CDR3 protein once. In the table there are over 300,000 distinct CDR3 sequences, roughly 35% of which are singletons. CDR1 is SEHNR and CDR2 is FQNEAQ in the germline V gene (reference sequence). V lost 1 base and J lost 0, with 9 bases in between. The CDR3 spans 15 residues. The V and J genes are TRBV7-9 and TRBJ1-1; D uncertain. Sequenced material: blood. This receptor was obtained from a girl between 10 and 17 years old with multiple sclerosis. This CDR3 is CASSLGQLMNTEAFF. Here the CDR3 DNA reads TGTGCCAGCAGCTTAGGGCAGCTCATGAACACTGAAGCTTTCTTT.